This paragraph covers one TCR beta chain sequence. The antigen remains unidentified. The data belong to a study of radiotherapy plus CTLA-4 blockade in lung cancer. Study summary: Disease control was achieved by around 33% of patients, and objective responses by 15% to 20%. Broader study findings: Expansion of tumor-derived TCR clones was observed in blood after radiotherapy plus ipilimumab.

This CDR3 is built from 12 residues. Trimming left V 1 base short and J 9 bases short, with 9 bases between. Germline loops: CDR1 MGHRA, CDR2 YSYEKL. Here immunoSEQ multiplex PCR was the method, and the copy in TCRdb shows in-frame clones only, minus some. Of tens of thousands of clones detected, roughly 77% appear once; the ten largest clones hold less than 9%. The sample consisted of peripheral blood, taken from a patient treated with radiotherapy plus ipilimumab. The V gene is TRBV4-1, the J gene TRBJ1-2, with unresolved D. This clonotype originated in a human donor with non-small cell lung cancer who had stable disease on radiotherapy plus ipilimumab. The DNA for the CDR3 is TGCGCCAGCAGCCAAGGATCGAGGAGCTACACCTTC. This translates into CASSQGSRSYTF.